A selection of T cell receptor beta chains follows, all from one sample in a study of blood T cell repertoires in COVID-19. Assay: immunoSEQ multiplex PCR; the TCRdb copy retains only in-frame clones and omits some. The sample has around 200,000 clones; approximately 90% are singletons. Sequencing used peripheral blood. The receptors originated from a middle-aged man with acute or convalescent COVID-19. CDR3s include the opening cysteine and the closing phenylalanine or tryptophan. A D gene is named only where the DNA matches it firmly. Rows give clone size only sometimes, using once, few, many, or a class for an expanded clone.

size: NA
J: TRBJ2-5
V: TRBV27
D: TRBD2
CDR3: CASSYGPRGGQETQYF
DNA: TGTGCCAGCAGTTATGGCCCCCGGGGAGGGCAAGAGACCCAGTACTTC

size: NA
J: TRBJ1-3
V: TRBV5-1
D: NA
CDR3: CASRTGNQGNTIYF
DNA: TGCGCCAGTAGGACCGGGAATCAGGGAAACACCATATATTTT

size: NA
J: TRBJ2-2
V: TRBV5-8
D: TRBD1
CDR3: CASSHPSRGRNTGELFF
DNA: TGTGCCAGCAGCCACCCATCCAGGGGGCGGAACACCGGGGAGCTGTTTTTT

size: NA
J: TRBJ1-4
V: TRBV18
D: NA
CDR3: CASAGGGNEKLFF
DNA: TGTGCCAGCGCCGGCGGGGGGAATGAAAAACTGTTTTTT

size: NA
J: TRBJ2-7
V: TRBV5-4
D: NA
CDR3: CASSLVGADSSYEQYF
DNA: TGTGCCAGCAGCTTGGTGGGGGCGGACAGCAGCTACGAGCAGTACTTC

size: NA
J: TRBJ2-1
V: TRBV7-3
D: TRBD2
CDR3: CASSLTSGSGYNEQFF
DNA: TGTGCCAGCAGCTTGACTAGCGGGAGCGGGTACAATGAGCAGTTCTTC

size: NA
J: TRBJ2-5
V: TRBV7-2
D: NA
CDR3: CASSLGAVNQETQYF
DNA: TGTGCCAGCAGCTTAGGAGCTGTTAACCAAGAGACCCAGTACTTC

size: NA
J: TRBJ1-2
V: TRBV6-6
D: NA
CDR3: CASRPNSDSYGYTF
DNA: TGTGCCAGCAGACCAAATTCCGACAGCTATGGCTACACCTTC

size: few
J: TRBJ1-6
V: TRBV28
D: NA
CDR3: CASSLPRGLRSPLHF
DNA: TGTGCCAGCAGTCTCCCCAGAGGGTTACGGTCACCCCTCCACTTT

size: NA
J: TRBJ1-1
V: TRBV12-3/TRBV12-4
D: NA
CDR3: CASSYSNTEAFF
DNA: TGTGCCAGCAGTTACAGTAACACTGAAGCTTTCTTT

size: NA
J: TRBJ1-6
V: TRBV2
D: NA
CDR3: CASSPDNFSPLHF
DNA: TGTGCCAGCAGCCCCGACAACTTTTCACCCCTCCACTTT

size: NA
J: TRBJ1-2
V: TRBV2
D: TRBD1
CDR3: CASSYGTAGYTF
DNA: TGTGCCAGTTCCTATGGGACAGCTGGCTACACCTTC

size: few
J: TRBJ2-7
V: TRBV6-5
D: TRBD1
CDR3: CASKLTGGVYEQYF
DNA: TGTGCCAGCAAGCTGACAGGGGGGGTCTACGAGCAGTACTTC

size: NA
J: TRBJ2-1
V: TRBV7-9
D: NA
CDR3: CASSLVPGNEQFF
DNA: TGTGCCAGCAGCTTAGTCCCAGGGAATGAGCAGTTCTTC

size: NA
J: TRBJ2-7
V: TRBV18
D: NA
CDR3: CASSPRRQSSYEQYF
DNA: TGTGCCAGCTCACCACGTCGACAGAGCTCCTACGAGCAGTACTTC

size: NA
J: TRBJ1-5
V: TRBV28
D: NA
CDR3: CASTPPGLPYSNQPQHF
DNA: TGTGCCAGCACTCCACCGGGTCTCCCTTATAGCAATCAGCCCCAGCATTTT

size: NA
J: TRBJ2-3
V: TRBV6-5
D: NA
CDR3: CASSSLVASTDTQYF
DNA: TGTGCCAGCAGTTCACTAGTGGCTAGCACAGATACGCAGTATTTT

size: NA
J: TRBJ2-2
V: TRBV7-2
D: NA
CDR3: CASSNPSWGGPVGELFF
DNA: TGTGCCAGCAGCAACCCTTCTTGGGGGGGGCCCGTCGGGGAGCTGTTTTTT

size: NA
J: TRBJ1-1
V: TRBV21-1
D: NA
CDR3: CASSQGQPNTEAFF
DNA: TGTGCCAGCAGCCAGGGACAGCCAAACACTGAAGCTTTCTTT

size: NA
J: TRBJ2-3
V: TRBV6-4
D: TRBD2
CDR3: CATPGKVAGPQFTDTQYF
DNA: TGTGCCACCCCAGGGAAAGTAGCGGGCCCCCAATTCACAGATACGCAGTATTTT

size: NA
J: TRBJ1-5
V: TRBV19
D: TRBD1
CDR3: CASSIVGRGQGLQPQHF
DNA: TGTGCCAGTAGTATAGTTGGAAGGGGACAGGGATTGCAGCCCCAGCATTTT

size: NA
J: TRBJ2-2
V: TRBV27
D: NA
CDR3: CASSLRLGGPPGELFF
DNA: TGTGCCAGCAGTTTACGTCTCGGCGGGCCTCCCGGGGAGCTGTTTTTT

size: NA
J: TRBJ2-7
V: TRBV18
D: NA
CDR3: CASSPPHLAGPPSYEQYF
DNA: TGTGCCAGCTCACCACCTCACTTGGCAGGGCCTCCCTCCTACGAGCAGTACTTC

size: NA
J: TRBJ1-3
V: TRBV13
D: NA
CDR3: CASSGAGVGNTIYF
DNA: TGTGCCAGCAGCGGGGCAGGGGTTGGAAACACCATATATTTT

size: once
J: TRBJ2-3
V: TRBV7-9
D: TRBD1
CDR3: CASSDPGQGTDTQYF
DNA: TGTGCCAGCTCCGACCCGGGACAGGGAACAGATACGCAGTATTTT

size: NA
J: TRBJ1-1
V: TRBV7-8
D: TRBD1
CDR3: CASSLGQGYRYTEAFF
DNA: TGTGCCAGCAGCCTGGGACAGGGGTATCGATACACTGAAGCTTTCTTT

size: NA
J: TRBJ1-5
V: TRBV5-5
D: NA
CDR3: CASSYTVSASNQPQHF
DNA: TGTGCCAGCAGCTATACCGTTAGTGCTAGCAATCAGCCCCAGCATTTT

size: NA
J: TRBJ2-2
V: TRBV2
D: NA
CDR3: CASGGAGANTGELFF
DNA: TGTGCCAGCGGGGGGGCGGGAGCCAACACCGGGGAGCTGTTTTTT

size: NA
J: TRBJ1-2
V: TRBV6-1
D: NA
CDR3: CASSEVGGNYGYTF
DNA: TGTGCCAGCAGTGAAGTTGGGGGGAACTATGGCTACACCTTC

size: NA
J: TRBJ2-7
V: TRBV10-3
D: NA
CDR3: CAIASATTYEQYF
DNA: TGTGCCATCGCAAGTGCTACCACCTACGAGCAGTACTTC

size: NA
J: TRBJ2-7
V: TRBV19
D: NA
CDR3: CASSMASTSSHEQYF
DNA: TGTGCCAGTAGTATGGCCTCGACTTCCTCCCACGAGCAGTACTTC

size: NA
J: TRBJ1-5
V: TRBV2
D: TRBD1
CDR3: CASSRTGGNQPQHF
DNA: TGTGCCAGCTCCCGGACAGGAGGCAACCAGCCCCAGCATTTT

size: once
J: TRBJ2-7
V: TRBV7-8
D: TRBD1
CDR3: CASSLGVDRGYEQYF
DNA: TGTGCCAGCAGCTTAGGTGTCGACAGGGGGTACGAGCAGTACTTC

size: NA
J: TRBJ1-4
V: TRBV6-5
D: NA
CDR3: CASSIQVNEKLFF
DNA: TGTGCCAGCAGTATACAGGTTAATGAAAAACTGTTTTTT

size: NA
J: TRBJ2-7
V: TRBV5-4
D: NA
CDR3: CASSLSSGSYDEQYF
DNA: TGTGCCAGCAGCTTGAGCAGCGGGTCCTACGACGAGCAGTACTTC

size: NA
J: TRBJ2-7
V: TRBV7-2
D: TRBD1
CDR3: CASSLWTDRTYEQYF
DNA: TGTGCCAGCAGCTTATGGACGGACAGGACCTACGAGCAGTACTTC

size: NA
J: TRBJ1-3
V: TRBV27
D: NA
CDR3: CATISGNTIYF
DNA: TGTGCCACCATCTCTGGAAACACCATATATTTT